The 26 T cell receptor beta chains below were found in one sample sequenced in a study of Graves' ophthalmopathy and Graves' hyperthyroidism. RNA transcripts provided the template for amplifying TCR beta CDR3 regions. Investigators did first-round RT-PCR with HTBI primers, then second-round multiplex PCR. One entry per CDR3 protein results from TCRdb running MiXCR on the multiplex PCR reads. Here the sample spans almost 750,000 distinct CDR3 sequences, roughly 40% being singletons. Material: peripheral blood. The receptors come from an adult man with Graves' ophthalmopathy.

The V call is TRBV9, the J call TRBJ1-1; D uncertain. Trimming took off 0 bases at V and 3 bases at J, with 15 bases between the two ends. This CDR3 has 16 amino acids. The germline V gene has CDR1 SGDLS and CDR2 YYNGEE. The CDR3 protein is CASSVAAYRVDTEAFF. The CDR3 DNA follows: TGTGCCAGCAGCGTAGCTGCCTATAGGGTCGACACTGAAGCTTTCTTT.

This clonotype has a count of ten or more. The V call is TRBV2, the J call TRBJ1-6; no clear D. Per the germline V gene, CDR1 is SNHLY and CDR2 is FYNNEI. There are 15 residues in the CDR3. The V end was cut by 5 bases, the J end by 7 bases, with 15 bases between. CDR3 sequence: CASSLETGNNSPLHF. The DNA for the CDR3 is TGTGCCAGCAGTCTTGAAACGGGGAACAATTCACCCCTCCACTTT.

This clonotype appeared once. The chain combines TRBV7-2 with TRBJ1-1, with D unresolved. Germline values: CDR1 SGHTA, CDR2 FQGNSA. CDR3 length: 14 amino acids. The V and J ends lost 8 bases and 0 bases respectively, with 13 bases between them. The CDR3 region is CASEPGQVNTEAFF. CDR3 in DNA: TGTGCCAGCGAACCCGGTCAGGTGAACACTGAAGCTTTCTTT. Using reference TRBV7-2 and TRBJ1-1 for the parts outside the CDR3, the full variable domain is GAGVSQSPSNKVTEKGKDVELRCDPISGHTALYWYRQSLGQGLEFLIYFQGNSAPDKSGLPSDRFSAERTGGSVSTLTIQRTQQEDSAVYLCASEPGQVNTEAFFGQGTRLTVV.

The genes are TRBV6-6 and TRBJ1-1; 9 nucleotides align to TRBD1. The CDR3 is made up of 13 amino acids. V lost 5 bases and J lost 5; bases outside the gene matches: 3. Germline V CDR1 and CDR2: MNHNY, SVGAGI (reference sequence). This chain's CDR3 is CASSHRGRTEAFF. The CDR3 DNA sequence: TGTGCCAGCAGTCACAGGGGGCGAACTGAAGCTTTCTTT.

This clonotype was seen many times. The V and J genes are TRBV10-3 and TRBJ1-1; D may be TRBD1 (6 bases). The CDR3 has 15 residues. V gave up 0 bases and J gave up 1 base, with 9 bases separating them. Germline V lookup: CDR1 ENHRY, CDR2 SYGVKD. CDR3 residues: CAISESIQGNTEAFF. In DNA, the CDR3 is TGTGCCATCAGTGAGTCGATACAGGGGAACACTGAAGCTTTCTTT.

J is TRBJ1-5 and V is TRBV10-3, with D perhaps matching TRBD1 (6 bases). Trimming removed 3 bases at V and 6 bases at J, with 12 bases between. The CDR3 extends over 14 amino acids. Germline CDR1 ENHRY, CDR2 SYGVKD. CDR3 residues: CAISERMGAQPQHF. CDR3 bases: TGTGCCATCAGTGAAAGGATGGGGGCTCAGCCCCAGCATTTT.

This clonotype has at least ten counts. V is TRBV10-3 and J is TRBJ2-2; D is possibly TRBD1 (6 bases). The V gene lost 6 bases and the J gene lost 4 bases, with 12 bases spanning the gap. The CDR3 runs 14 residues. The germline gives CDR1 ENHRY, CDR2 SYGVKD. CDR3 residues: CAIRQGRVTGELFF. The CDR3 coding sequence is TGTGCCATCAGACAGGGACGGGTCACCGGGGAGCTGTTTTTT.

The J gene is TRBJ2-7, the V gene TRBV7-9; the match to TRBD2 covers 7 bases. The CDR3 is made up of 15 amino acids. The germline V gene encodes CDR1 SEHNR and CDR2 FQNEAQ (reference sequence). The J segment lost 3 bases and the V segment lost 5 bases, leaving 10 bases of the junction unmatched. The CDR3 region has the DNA TGTGCCAGCAGCACAATGTTTGGGGGGGGCTACGAGCAGTACTTC. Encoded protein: CASSTMFGGGYEQYF.

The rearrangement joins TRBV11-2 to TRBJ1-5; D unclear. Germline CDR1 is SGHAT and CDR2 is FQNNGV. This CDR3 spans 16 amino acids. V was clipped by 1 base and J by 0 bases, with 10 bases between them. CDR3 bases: TGTGCCAGCAGCTTAGGGGCCGAAGTTAGCAATCAGCCCCAGCATTTT. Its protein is CASSLGAEVSNQPQHF.

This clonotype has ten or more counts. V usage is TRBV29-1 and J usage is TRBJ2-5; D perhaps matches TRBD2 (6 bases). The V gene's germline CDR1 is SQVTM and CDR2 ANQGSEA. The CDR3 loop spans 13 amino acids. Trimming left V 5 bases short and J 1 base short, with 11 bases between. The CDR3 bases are TGCAGCGTTCGACTAGGCCTCCAAGAGACCCAGTACTTC. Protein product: CSVRLGLQETQYF. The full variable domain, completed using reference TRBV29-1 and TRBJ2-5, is SAVISQKPSRDICQRGTSLTIQCQVDSQVTMMFWYRQQPGQSLTLIATANQGSEATYESGFVIDKFPISRPNLTFSTLTVSNMSPEDSSIYLCSVRLGLQETQYFGPGTRLLVL.

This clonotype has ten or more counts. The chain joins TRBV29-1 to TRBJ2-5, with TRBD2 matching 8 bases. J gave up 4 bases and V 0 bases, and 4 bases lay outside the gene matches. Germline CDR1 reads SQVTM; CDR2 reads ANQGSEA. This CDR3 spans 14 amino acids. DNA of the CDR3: TGCAGCGTTGAAGATCGCGGGAGGTCAGAGACCCAGTACTTC. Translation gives CSVEDRGRSETQYF.

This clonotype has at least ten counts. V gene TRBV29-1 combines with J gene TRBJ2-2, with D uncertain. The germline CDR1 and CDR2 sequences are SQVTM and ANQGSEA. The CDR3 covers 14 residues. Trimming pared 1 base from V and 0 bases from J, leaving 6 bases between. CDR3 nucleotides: TGCAGCGTTGAAGTGCCCCCGAACACCGGGGAGCTGTTTTTT. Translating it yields CSVEVPPNTGELFF.

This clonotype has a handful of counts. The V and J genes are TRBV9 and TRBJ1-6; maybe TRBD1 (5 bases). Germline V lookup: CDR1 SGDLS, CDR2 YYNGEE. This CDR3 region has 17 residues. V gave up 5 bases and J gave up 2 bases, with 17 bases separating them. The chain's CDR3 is CASSYRPVRPYNSPLHF. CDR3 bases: TGTGCCAGCAGTTACAGGCCAGTTCGGCCCTATAATTCACCCCTCCACTTT.

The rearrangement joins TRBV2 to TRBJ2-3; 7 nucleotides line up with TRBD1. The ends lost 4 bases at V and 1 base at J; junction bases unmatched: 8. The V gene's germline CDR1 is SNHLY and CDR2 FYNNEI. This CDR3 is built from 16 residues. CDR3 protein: CASSVDRALRTDTQYF. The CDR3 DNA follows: TGTGCCAGCAGTGTCGACAGGGCTTTGCGCACAGATACGCAGTATTTT.

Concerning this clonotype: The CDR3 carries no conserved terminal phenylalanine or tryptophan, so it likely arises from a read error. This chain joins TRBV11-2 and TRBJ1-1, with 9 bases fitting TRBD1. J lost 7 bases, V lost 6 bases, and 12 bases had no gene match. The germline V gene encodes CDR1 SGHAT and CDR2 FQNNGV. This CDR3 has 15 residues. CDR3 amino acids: CASRENRGLWREAFL. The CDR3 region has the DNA TGTGCCAGCAGGGAAAACAGGGGGCTCTGGCGTGAAGCTTTCCTT.

Here the CDR3 DNA reads TGTGCCATCAGTGCTGACGAAGACAGGGATGAAGGCTACACCTTC. Protein sequence: CAISADEDRDEGYTF. The chain carries TRBV10-3 and TRBJ1-2; TRBD1 matches 7 bases. The CDR3 spans 15 residues. V was clipped by 4 bases and J by 8 bases; unmatched bases: 13. In germline, CDR1 is ENHRY, CDR2 SYGVKD.

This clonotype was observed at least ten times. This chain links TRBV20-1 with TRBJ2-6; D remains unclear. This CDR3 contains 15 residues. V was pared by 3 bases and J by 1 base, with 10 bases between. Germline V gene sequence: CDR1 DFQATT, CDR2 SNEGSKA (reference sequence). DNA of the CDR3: TGCAGTGCTAGGGGCGGTTTTTCTGGGGCCAACGTCCTGACTTTC. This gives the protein CSARGGFSGANVLTF.

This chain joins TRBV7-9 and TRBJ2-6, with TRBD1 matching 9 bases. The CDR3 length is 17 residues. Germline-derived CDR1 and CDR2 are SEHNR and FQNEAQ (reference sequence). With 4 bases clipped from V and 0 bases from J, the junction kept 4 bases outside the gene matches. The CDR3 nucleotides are TGTGCCAGCAGCTCACCGGGACAGGGCTCTGGGGCCAACGTCCTGACTTTC. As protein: CASSSPGQGSGANVLTF.

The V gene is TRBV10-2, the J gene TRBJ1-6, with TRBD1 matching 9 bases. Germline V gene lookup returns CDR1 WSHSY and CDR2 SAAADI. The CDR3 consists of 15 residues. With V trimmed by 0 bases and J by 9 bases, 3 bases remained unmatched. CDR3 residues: CASSESDRGISPLHF. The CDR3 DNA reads TGCGCCAGCAGTGAGTCGGACAGGGGCATTTCACCCCTCCACTTT.

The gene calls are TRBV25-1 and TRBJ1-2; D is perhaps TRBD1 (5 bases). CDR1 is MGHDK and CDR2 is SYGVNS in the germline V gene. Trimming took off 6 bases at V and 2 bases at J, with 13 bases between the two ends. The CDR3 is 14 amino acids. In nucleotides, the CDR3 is TGTGCCAGCAGAGCTGGAGGGGAAAACTATGGCTACACCTTC. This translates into CASRAGGENYGYTF.

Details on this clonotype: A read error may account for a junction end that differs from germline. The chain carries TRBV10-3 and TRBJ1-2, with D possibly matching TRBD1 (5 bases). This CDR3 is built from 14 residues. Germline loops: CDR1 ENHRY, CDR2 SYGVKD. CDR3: CASSSIGGGYGYTF. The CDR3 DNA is TGTGCCAGCAGTTCGATTGGCGGGGGGTATGGCTACACCTTC.

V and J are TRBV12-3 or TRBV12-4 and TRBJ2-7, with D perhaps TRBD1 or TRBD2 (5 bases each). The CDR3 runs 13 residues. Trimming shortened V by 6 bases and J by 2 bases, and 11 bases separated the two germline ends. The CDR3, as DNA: TGTGCCAGCAGCGGGACGAACGCCTACGAGCAGTACTTC. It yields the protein CASSGTNAYEQYF.

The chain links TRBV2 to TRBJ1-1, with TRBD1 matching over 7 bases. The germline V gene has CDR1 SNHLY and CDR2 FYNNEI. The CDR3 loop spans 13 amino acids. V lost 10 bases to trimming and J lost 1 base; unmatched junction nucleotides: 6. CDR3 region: CATPTGKNTEAFF. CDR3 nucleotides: TGTGCCACCCCGACAGGGAAGAACACTGAAGCTTTCTTT.

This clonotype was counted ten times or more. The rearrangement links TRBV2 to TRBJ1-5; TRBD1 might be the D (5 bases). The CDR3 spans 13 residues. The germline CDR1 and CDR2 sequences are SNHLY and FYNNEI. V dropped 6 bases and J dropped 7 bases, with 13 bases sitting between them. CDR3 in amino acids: CASRREGVQPQHF. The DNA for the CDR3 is TGTGCCAGCAGGAGGGAAGGGGTCCAGCCCCAGCATTTT.

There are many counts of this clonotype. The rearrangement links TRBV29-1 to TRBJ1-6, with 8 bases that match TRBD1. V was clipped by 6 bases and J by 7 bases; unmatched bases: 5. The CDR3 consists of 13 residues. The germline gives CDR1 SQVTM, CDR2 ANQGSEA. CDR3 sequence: CSVQQGGNSPLHF. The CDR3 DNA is TGCAGCGTCCAACAGGGGGGCAATTCACCCCTCCACTTT.

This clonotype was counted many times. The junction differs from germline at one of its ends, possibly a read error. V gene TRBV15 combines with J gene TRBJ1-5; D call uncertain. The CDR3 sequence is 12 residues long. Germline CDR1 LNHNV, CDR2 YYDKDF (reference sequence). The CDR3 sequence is CATSGENQPQHF. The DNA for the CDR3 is TGTGCCACCAGCGGAGAAAATCAGCCCCAGCATTTT. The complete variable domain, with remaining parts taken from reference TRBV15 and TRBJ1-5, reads DAMVIQNPRYQVTQFGKPVTLSCSQTLNHNVMYWYQQKSSQAPKLLFHYYDKDFNNEADTPDNFQSRRPNTSFCFLDIRSPGLGDTAMYLCATSGENQPQHFGDGTRLSIL.